These T cell receptor beta chains were read from a single sample in a study of blood T cell repertoires in COVID-19. Repertoires were generated with immunoSEQ multiplex PCR, while TCRdb's copy carries only in-frame clones and drops some. Of around 250,000 clones listed, approximately 90% are singletons. Sequenced material: PBMCs or T cells enriched from blood (not recorded which). The source of these receptors is a young woman who had recovered from COVID-19. Both conserved end residues are part of each CDR3. The order of the fields is V gene, D gene, J gene, clone size, CDR3 protein, CDR3 DNA. D genes are given only for firm matches. Only part of the rows carry a size: once, few, many, or a class if the clone is expanded.

v_gene: TRBV5-1; d_gene: TRBD1; j_gene: TRBJ2-5; abundance: -; CDR3aa: CASTKTGAGETQYF; CDR3nt: TGCGCCAGCACCAAGACAGGGGCGGGGGAGACCCAGTACTTC
v_gene: TRBV28; d_gene: -; j_gene: TRBJ2-7; abundance: -; CDR3aa: CASLGPGHRFVEQYF; CDR3nt: TGTGCCAGCTTGGGACCGGGACACCGTTTCGTCGAGCAGTACTTC
v_gene: TRBV28; d_gene: -; j_gene: TRBJ1-5; abundance: -; CDR3aa: CASTPSGISNQPQHF; CDR3nt: TGTGCCAGCACCCCGTCAGGGATTAGCAATCAGCCCCAGCATTTT
v_gene: TRBV10-3; d_gene: -; j_gene: TRBJ2-6; abundance: -; CDR3aa: CAISVSSGDISGANVLTF; CDR3nt: TGTGCCATCAGTGTCTCGAGCGGTGATATTTCTGGGGCCAACGTCCTGACTTTC
v_gene: TRBV6-5; d_gene: TRBD2; j_gene: TRBJ2-1; abundance: -; CDR3aa: CASSYSGLALNNEQFF; CDR3nt: TGTGCCAGCAGTTATTCGGGACTAGCGCTGAACAATGAGCAGTTCTTC
v_gene: TRBV4-2; d_gene: TRBD1; j_gene: TRBJ1-4; abundance: -; CDR3aa: CASSPAGQGAGKLFF; CDR3nt: TGTGCCAGCAGCCCAGCGGGACAGGGGGCGGGAAAACTGTTTTTT
v_gene: TRBV7-7; d_gene: TRBD2; j_gene: TRBJ2-3; abundance: -; CDR3aa: CASSLGPSKLAGPSTDTQYF; CDR3nt: TGTGCTAGCAGCTTAGGGCCCTCTAAGCTAGCGGGACCAAGCACAGATACGCAGTATTTT
v_gene: TRBV6-2/TRBV6-3; d_gene: TRBD2; j_gene: TRBJ2-5; abundance: -; CDR3aa: CASSNPASGRAPETQYF; CDR3nt: TGTGCCAGCAGTAATCCCGCTAGCGGGAGGGCCCCAGAGACCCAGTACTTC
v_gene: TRBV16; d_gene: -; j_gene: TRBJ1-1; abundance: few; CDR3aa: CASSQRGEAFF; CDR3nt: TGTGCCAGCAGCCAAAGGGGGGAAGCTTTCTTT
v_gene: TRBV27; d_gene: -; j_gene: TRBJ1-5; abundance: -; CDR3aa: CASSSPSSNQPQHF; CDR3nt: TGTGCCAGCAGTTCCCCTAGTAGCAATCAGCCCCAGCATTTT
v_gene: TRBV18; d_gene: TRBD2; j_gene: TRBJ2-1; abundance: -; CDR3aa: CASSPQREEQFF; CDR3nt: TGTGCCAGCTCACCCCAGCGGGAGGAGCAGTTCTTC
v_gene: TRBV7-3; d_gene: -; j_gene: TRBJ2-1; abundance: -; CDR3aa: CASIRREFAYNEQFF; CDR3nt: TGTGCCAGCATCCGTCGGGAGTTCGCCTACAATGAGCAGTTCTTC
v_gene: TRBV6-5; d_gene: TRBD1; j_gene: TRBJ1-2; abundance: -; CDR3aa: CASSYSSGGVFGYTF; CDR3nt: TGTGCCAGCAGTTACTCTTCAGGGGGCGTTTTTGGCTACACCTTC